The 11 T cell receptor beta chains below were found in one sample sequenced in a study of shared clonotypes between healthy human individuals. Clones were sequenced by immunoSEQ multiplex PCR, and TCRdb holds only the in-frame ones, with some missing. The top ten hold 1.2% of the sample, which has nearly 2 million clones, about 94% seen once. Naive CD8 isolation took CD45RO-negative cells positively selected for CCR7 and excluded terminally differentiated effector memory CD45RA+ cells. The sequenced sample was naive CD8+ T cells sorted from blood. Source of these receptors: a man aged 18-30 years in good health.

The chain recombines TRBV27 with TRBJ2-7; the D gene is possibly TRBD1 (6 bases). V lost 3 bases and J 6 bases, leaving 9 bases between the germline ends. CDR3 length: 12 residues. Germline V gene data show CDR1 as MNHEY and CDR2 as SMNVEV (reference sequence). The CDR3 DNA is TGTGCCAGCAGTTTTCAGGGGTCCGAGCAGTACTTC. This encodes CASSFQGSEQYF.

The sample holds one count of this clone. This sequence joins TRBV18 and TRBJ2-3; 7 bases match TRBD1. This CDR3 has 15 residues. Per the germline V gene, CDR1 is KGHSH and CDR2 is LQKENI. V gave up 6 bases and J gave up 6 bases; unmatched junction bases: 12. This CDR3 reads CASSSATGQRDTQYF. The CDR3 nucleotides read TGTGCCAGCTCCTCGGCGACAGGGCAACGGGATACGCAGTATTTT.

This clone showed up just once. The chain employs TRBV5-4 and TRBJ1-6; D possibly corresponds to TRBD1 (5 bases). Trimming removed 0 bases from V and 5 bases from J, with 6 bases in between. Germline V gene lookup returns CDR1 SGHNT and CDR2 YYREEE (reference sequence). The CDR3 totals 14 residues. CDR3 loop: CASSLGQNNSPLHF. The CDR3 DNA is TGTGCCAGCAGCTTGGGACAGAATAATTCACCCCTCCACTTT.

As DNA, the CDR3 is TGCAGCGTTGTTCCGACAGGGCTCGGCAATGAGCAGTTCTTC. Its protein product is CSVVPTGLGNEQFF. The genes are TRBV29-1 and TRBJ2-1, with TRBD1 identical over 7 bases. In germline, CDR1 is SQVTM, CDR2 ANQGSEA. The CDR3 covers 14 residues. V lost 4 bases, J lost 6 bases, and 9 bases stayed unmatched.

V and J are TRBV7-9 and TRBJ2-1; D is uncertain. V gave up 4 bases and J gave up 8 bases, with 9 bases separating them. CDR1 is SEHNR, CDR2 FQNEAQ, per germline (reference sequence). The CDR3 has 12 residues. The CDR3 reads CASSSRTDEQFF. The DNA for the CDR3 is TGTGCCAGCAGCTCCCGGACGGATGAGCAGTTCTTC.

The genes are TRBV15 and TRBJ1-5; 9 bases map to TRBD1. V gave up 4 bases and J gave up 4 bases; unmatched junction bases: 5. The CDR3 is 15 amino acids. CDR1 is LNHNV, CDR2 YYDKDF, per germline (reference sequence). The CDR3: CATSTRTGDNQPQHF. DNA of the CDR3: TGTGCCACCAGCACTAGGACAGGGGATAATCAGCCCCAGCATTTT.

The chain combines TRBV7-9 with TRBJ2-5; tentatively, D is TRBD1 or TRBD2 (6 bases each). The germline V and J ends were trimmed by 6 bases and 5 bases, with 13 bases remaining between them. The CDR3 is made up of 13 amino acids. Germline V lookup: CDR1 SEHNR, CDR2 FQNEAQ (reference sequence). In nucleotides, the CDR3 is TGTGCCAGCAGAGGGGGAGGAGGGGAGACCCAGTACTTC. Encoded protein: CASRGGGGETQYF.

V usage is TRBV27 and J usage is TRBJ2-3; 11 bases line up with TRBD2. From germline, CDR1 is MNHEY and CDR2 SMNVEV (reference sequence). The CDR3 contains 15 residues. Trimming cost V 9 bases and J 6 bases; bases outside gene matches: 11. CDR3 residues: CASLGVAGGLDTQYF. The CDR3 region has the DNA TGTGCCAGTCTGGGGGTAGCGGGAGGGTTGGATACGCAGTATTTT.

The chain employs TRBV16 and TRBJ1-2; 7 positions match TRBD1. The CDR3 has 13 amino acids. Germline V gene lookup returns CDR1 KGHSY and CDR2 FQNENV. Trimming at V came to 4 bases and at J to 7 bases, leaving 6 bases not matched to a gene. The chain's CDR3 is CASSRSTGLGYTF. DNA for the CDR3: TGTGCCAGCAGCCGATCGACAGGGCTTGGCTACACCTTC.

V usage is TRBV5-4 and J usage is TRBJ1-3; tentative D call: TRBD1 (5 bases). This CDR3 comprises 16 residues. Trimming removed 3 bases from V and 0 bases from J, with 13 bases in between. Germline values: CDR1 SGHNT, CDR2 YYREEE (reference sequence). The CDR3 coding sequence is TGTGCCAGCAGCTCTCCAGGGTCTGGCTCTGGAAACACCATATATTTT. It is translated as CASSSPGSGSGNTIYF.

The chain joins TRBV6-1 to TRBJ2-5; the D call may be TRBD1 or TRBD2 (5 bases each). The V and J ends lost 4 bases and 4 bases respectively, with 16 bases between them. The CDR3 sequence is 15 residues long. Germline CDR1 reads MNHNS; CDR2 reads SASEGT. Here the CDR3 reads CASSGGTSEPETQYF. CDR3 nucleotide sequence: TGTGCCAGCAGTGGTGGGACCTCGGAGCCAGAGACCCAGTACTTC.